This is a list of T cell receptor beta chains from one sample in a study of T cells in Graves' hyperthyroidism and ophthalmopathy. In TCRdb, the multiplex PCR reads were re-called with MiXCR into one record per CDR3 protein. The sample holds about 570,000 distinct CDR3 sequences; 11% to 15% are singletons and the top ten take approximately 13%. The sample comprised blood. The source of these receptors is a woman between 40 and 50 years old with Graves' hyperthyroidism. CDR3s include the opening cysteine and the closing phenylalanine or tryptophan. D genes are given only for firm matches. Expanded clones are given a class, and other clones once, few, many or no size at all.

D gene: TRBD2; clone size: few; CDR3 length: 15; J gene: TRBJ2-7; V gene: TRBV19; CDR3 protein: CASSITASGRYEQYF; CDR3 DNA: TGTGCCAGTAGTATAACGGCTAGCGGGAGGTACGAGCAGTACTTC
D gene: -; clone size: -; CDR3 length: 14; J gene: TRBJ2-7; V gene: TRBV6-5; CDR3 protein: CASSYSEISYEQYF; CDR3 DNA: TGTGCCAGCAGTTACTCGGAGATCTCCTACGAGCAGTACTTC
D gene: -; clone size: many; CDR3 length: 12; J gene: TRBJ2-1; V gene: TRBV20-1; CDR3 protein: CSASTGYNEQFF; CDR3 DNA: TGCAGTGCTTCCACAGGGTACAATGAGCAGTTCTTC
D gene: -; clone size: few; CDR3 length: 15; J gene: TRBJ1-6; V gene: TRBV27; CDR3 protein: CASSLGSGAFSPLHF; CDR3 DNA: TGTGCCAGCAGTTTAGGATCCGGGGCATTTTCACCCCTCCACTTT
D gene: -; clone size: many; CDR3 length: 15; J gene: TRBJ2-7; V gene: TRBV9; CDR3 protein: CASSVDPGRSYEQYF; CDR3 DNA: TGTGCCAGCAGCGTAGATCCAGGGAGATCCTACGAGCAGTACTTC
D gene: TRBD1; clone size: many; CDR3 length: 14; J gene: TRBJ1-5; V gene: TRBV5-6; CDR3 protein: CASSQGQGSQPQHF; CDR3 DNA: TGTGCCAGCAGTCAAGGACAGGGCAGTCAGCCCCAGCATTTT
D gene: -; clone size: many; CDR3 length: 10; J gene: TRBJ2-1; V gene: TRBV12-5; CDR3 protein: CASGFSEQFF; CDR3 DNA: TGTGCTAGTGGTTTTAGTGAGCAGTTCTTC
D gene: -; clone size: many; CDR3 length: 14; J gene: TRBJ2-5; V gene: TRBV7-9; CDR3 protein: CASSLGGDLETQYF; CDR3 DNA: TGTGCCAGCAGCTTAGGAGGGGACCTAGAGACCCAGTACTTC
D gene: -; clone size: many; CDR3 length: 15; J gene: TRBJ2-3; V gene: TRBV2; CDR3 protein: CATRDLPFSTDTQYF; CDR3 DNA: TGTGCAACCAGGGATCTCCCATTTAGCACAGATACGCAGTATTTT
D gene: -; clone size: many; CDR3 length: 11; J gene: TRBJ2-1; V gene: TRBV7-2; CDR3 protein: CASSLNDEQFF; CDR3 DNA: TGTGCCAGCAGCTTAAATGATGAGCAGTTCTTC
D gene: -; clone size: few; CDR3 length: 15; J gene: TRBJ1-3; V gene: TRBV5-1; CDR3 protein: CASSMDGRSGNTIYF; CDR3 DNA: TGCGCCAGCAGTATGGACGGGCGCTCTGGAAACACCATATATTTT
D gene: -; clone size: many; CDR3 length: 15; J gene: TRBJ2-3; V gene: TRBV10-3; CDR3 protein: CAISEWGSSTDTQYF; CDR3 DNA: TGTGCCATCAGTGAGTGGGGTTCTAGCACAGATACGCAGTATTTT
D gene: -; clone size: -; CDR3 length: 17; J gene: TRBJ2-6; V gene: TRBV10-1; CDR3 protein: CASSRTPLTSGANVLTF; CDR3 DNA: TGCGCCAGCAGCCGGACCCCACTTACCTCTGGGGCCAACGTCCTGACTTTC
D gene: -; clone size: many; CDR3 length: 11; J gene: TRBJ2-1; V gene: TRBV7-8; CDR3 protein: CASSLVHEQFF; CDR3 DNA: TGTGCCAGCAGCTTAGTACATGAGCAGTTCTTC
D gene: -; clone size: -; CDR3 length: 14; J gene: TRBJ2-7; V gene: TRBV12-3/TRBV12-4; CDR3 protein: CASSLIGQSYEQYF; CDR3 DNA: TGTGCCAGCAGTCTTATAGGACAGTCCTACGAGCAGTACTTC
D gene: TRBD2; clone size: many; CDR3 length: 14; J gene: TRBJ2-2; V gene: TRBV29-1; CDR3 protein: CSVELADNTGELFF; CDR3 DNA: TGCAGCGTTGAGCTAGCGGATAACACCGGGGAGCTGTTTTTT
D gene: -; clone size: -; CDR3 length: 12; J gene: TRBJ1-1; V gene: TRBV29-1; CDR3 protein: CSVDLSGTEAFF; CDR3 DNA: TGCAGCGTTGATCTGTCTGGGACTGAAGCTTTCTTT
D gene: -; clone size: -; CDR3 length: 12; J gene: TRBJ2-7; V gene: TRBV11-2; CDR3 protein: CASSFQTYEQYF; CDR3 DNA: TGTGCCAGCAGCTTTCAAACCTACGAGCAGTACTTC
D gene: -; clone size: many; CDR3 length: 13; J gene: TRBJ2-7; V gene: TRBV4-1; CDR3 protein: CASSQGQAYEQYF; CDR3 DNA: TGCGCCAGCAGCCAAGGACAGGCCTACGAGCAGTACTTC
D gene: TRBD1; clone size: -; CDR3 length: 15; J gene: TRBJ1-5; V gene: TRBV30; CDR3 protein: CAWTTGGLSNQPQHF; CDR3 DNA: TGTGCCTGGACAACAGGGGGGCTTAGCAATCAGCCCCAGCATTTT
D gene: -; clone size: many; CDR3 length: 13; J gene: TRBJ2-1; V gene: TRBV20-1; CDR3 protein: CSARALDNNEQFF; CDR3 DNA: TGCAGTGCTAGAGCGCTAGACAACAATGAGCAGTTCTTC
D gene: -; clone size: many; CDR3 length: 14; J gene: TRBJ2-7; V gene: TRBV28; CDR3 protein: CASSLGANSYEQYF; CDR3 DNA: TGTGCCAGCAGTTTAGGGGCCAACTCCTACGAGCAGTACTTC
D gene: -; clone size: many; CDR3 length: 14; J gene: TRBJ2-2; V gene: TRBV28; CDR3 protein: CASSLGSHTGELFF; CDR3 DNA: TGTGCCAGCAGTTTAGGCAGTCACACCGGGGAGCTGTTTTTT
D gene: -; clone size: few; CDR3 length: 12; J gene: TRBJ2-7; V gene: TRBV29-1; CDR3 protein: CSVTMDSYEQYF; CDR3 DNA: TGCAGCGTTACGATGGACAGCTACGAGCAGTACTTC
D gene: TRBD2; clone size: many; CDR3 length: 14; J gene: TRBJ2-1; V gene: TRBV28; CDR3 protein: CASSSGTNYNEQFF; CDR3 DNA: TGTGCCAGCAGTTCCGGGACTAACTACAATGAGCAGTTCTTC
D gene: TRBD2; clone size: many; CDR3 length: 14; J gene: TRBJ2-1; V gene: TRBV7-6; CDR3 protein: CASSLVPRGNEQFF; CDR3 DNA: TGTGCCAGCAGCTTAGTTCCGCGGGGGAATGAGCAGTTCTTC
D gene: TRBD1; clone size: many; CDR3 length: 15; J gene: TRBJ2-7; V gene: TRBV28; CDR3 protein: CASSLTGTGLYEQYF; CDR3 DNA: TGTGCCAGCAGTTTAACCGGGACAGGGCTATACGAGCAGTACTTC
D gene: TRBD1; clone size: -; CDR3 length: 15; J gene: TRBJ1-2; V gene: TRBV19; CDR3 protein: CASIDGQGQGYGYTF; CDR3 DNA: TGTGCCAGTATCGATGGGCAGGGACAGGGCTATGGCTACACCTTC
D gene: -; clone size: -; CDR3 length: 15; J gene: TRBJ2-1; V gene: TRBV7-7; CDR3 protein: CASSLGAASYNEQFF; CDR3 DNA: TGTGCTAGCAGCTTAGGGGCGGCCTCCTACAATGAGCAGTTCTTC
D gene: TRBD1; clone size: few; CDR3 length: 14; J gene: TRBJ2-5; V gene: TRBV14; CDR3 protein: CASSLETGSETQYF; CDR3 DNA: TGTGCCAGCAGCCTCGAGACAGGGTCAGAGACCCAGTACTTC
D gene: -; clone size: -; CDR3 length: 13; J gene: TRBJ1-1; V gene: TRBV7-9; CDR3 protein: CASSLGGGKEAFF; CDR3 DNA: TGTGCCAGCAGCCTAGGGGGGGGTAAGGAAGCTTTCTTT
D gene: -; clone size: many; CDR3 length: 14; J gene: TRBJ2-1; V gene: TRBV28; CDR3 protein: CASRTFSDGSSQFF; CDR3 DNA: TGTGCCAGCAGAACTTTTTCGGACGGGAGTAGTCAGTTCTTC
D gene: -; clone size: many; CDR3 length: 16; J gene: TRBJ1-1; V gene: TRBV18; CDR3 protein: CASSPQGSGHGTEAFF; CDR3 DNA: TGTGCCAGCTCACCACAAGGGAGCGGACACGGAACTGAAGCTTTCTTT
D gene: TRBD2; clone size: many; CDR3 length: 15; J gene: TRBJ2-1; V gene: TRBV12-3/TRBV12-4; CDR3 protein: CASSVLAGVYNEQFF; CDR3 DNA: TGTGCCAGCAGCGTGCTAGCGGGAGTCTACAATGAGCAGTTCTTC
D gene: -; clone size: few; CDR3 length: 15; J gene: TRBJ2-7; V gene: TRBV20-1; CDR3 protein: CSAHPGASFDYEQYF; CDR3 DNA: TGCAGTGCTCACCCTGGAGCGAGCTTCGACTACGAGCAGTACTTC
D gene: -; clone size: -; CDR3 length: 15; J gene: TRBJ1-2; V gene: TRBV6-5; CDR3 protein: CASSYDSSARYGYTF; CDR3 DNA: TGTGCCAGCAGTTACGATTCCTCTGCGCGCTATGGCTACACCTTC
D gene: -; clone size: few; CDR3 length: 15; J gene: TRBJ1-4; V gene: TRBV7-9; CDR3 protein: CASSLAGGTNEKLFF; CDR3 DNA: TGTGCCAGCAGCTTAGCTGGGGGGACTAATGAAAAACTGTTTTTT
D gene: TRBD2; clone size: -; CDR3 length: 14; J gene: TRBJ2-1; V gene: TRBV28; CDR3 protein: CASSEGTSNNEQFF; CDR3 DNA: TGTGCCAGCAGTGAAGGGACTAGCAACAATGAGCAGTTCTTC
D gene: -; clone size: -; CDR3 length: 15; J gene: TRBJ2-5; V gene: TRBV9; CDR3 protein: CASSVGGAPTETQYF; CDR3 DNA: TGTGCCAGCAGCGTAGGAGGGGCCCCTACGGAGACCCAGTACTTC
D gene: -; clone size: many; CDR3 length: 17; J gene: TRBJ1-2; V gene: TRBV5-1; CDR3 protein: CASSLNPSVGANYGYTF; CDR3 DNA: TGCGCCAGCAGCTTGAATCCCAGCGTTGGAGCTAACTATGGCTACACCTTC
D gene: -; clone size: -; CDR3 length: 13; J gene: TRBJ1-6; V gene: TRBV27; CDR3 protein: CASSSWADSPLHF; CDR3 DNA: TGTGCCAGCAGTTCATGGGCGGATTCACCCCTCCACTTT
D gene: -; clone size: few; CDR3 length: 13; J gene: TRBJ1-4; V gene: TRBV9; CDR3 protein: CASSVNPGERLFF; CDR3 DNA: TGTGCCAGCAGCGTAAATCCGGGGGAAAGACTGTTTTTT
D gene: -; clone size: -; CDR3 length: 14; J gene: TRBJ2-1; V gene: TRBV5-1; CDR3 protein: CASSLESAYNEQFF; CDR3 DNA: TGCGCCAGCAGCTTGGAATCGGCATACAATGAGCAGTTCTTC
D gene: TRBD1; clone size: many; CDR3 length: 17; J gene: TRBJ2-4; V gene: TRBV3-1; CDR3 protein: CASSLSRTGVAKNIQYF; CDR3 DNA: TGTGCCAGCAGCCTTTCCAGGACAGGGGTAGCCAAAAACATTCAGTACTTC
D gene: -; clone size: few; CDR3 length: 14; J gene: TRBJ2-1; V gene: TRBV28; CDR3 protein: CASSLGPLSNEQFF; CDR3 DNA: TGTGCCAGCAGCCTCGGACCTTTGAGCAATGAGCAGTTCTTC
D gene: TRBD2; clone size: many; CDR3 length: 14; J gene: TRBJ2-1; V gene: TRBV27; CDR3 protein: CASSLGGRYNEQFF; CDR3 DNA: TGTGCCAGCAGTTTAGGCGGGAGATACAATGAGCAGTTCTTC
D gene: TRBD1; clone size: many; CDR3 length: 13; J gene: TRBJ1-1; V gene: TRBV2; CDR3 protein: CARLQGAHTEAFF; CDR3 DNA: TGTGCCAGATTACAGGGGGCCCACACTGAAGCTTTCTTT
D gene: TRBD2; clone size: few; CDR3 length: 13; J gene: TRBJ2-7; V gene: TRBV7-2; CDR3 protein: CASSPPTSGTQYF; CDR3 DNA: TGTGCCAGCAGCCCCCCGACTAGCGGAACGCAGTACTTC
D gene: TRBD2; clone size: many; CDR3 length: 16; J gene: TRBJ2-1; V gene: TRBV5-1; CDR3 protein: CASSLDGLAGYNEQFF; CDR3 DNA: TGCGCCAGCAGCTTGGACGGACTAGCGGGCTACAATGAGCAGTTCTTC
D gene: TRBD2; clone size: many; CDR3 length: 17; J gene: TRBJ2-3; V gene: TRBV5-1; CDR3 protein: CASSLDLAGGGTDTQYF; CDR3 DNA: TGCGCCAGCAGCTTGGACCTAGCGGGAGGGGGCACAGATACGCAGTATTTT
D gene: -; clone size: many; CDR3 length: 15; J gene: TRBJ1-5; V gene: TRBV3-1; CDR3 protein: CASSQEGRANQPQHF; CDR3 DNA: TGTGCCAGCAGCCAAGAAGGTCGGGCCAATCAGCCCCAGCATTTT
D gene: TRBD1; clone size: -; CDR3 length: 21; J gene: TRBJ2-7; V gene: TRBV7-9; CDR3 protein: CASSTSTHPGTGQADGYEQYF; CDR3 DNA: TGTGCCAGCAGCACGAGCACACACCCCGGGACGGGACAGGCCGATGGGTACGAGCAGTACTTC
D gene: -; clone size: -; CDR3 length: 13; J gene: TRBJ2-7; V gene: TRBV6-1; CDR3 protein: CTDHLQGVDEQYF; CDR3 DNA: TGTACCGACCACCTCCAGGGCGTCGACGAGCAGTACTTC
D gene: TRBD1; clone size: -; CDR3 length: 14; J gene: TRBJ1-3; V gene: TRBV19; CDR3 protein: CASSDRDRVYTIYF; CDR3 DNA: TGTGCCAGTAGTGACCGGGACAGGGTCTACACCATATATTTT
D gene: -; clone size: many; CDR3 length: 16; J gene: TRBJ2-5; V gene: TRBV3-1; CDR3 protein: CASSHGERRGQETQYF; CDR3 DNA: TGTGCCAGCAGCCATGGTGAGCGGAGGGGGCAAGAGACCCAGTACTTC